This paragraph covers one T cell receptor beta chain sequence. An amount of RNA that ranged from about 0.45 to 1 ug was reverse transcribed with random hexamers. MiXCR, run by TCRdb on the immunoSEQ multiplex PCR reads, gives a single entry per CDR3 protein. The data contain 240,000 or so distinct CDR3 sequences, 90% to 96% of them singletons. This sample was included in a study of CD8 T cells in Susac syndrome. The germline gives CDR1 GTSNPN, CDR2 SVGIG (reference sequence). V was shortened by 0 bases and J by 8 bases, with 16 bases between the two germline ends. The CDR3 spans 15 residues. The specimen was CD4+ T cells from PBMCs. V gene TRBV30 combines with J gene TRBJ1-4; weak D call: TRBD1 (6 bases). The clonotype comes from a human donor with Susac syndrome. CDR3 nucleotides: TGTGCCTGGAGTGTAAGCGGGACTGGGGGCGAAAAACTGTTTTTT. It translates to CAWSVSGTGGEKLFF.